Sequencing of this T cell receptor (beta chain) was carried out in a study of blood T cell repertoires in COVID-19 (TCRdb year 2020). The study in broad terms: Collaborator samples came from the United States, Italy and Spain and covered acute and convalescent phases of COVID-19. The material from the prospective study consisted of cDNA or gDNA derived from T cells, B-cell-depleted T cells, or PBMCs. Deeply sampled blood TCRbeta repertoires from subjects exposed to, actively infected with, or recovered from COVID-19 were included in the dataset. The repertoires were released in a freely available public database meant as a resource for research on the immune response to SARS-CoV-2. Samples came from the ongoing ImmuneRACE study (first 160 participants) plus 1,254 subjects from 6 global collaborators. A de-identified subject ID, COVID-19 status, age in years and sex were almost always included in the sample metadata. Where available, HLA class I and class II types were taken from metadata supplied by the sample provider and were not determined by assay-based typing.

The immunoSEQ Assay, a bias-controlled multiplex PCR, was used to amplify TCRbeta CDR3 regions from genomic DNA. Per the source publication's procedure: The number of nucleated cells in each sample was estimated by amplification of reference gene primers within the assay. To quantify the absolute abundance of each unique TCRbeta CDR3 rearrangement, sequence reads were collapsed and filtered. Productive Simpson clonality was computed per sample as the square root of Simpson's diversity index over productive rearrangements. TCRdb re-hosts the immuneACCESS table, in-frame sequences only. Its copies lack some clones; in the studies checked, an unresolved V gene accounts for under half of them, and the cause for the rest is not known. Clonal size and the V and J genes are those of that table, whereas D and trimming came from the DNA. The sample table holds approximately 11,000 clones, of which about four fifths were seen once. The ten largest make up roughly 30% of the sample.

CDR3 length: 17 amino acids, cysteine to phenylalanine. The kept DNA is CDR3 alone, 51 bases in frame from the first base. Via the germline V gene, CDR1 is LGHNA and CDR2 YNFKEQ. Cut back by 4 bases and 0 bases, the V and J ends lie 19 bases apart. Whole blood was collected in K2EDTA tubes by collaborating institutions according to the institutions' own protocols. For TCRbeta analysis, collaborator samples were shipped as frozen whole blood, as isolated PBMCs, or as DNA extracted from either sample type. What the work shows at the level of the full study, not this receptor alone: Clinical and demographic metadata were provided uncurated, with the amount varying by source and participant.

Regarding this clone: No antigen is known for it. No clone much larger than this one lies a single base away; base qualities are absent.

The sequence came from a middle-aged man with active COVID-19. Recombination joined TRBV4-2 with TRBJ2-7; TRBD2 is a possible D gene, resting on 6 matching bases. Source material: peripheral blood. The base sequence is TGTGCCAGCAGCCGAGAGATGGGGGGACTGGCCTCCTACGAGCAGTACTTC. Its coded protein is CASSREMGGLASYEQYF.